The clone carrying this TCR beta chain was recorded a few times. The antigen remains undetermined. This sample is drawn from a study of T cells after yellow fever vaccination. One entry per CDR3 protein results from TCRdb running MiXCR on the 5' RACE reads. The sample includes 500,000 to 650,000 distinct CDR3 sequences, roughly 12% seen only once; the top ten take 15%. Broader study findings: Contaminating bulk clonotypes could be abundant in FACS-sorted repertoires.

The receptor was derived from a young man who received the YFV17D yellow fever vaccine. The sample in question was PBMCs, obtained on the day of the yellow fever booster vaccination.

Here the CDR3 DNA reads TGTGCCAGCAGCTCACCGGGGGGGCTGGGTGAGCAGTTCTTC. Amino acid sequence: CASSSPGGLGEQFF. J is TRBJ2-1 and V is TRBV7-2, with 8 nucleotides matching TRBD2. V trimming: 4 bases; J trimming: 9 bases; junction bases outside the gene matches: 8. Germline V gene sequence: CDR1 SGHTA, CDR2 FQGNSA. This CDR3 is built from 14 residues.